This TCR beta chain was sequenced for a study of technical replicates of blood from a few donors. V lost 3 bases to trimming and J lost 4 bases; unmatched junction nucleotides: 12. From germline, CDR1 is MGHRA and CDR2 YSYEKL. The CDR3 runs to 17 residues. Clones were sequenced by immunoSEQ multiplex PCR, and TCRdb holds only the in-frame ones, with some missing. The data contain roughly 50,000 clones, 90% to 95% of them singletons. Sequencing input: PBMCs. This TCR came from a human donor in good health. Some clones in this sample may be carry-over from other donors' samples. The V call is TRBV4-1, the J call TRBJ1-2; TRBD1 agrees at 9 bases. CDR3 DNA sequence: TGCGCCAGCAGCCATTTACCGGGACAGGGTATCGGCTATGGCTACACCTTC. Protein sequence: CASSHLPGQGIGYGYTF.